This section outlines one TCR beta chain sequence together with its context. Indicated time point: after dendritic cell vaccination, including at tumor progression/relapse. Only patients with spare fresh-frozen tumor and over two years of follow-up were included. This sample is part of a study of glioma-infiltrating T cells after dendritic cell vaccination. V lost 7 bases and J lost 5; bases outside the gene matches: 2. The CDR3 length is 13 residues. The germline V gene has CDR1 ENHRY and CDR2 SYGVKD. Some clones are missing from TCRdb's copy, which holds only in-frame ones; the method was immunoSEQ multiplex PCR. Of approximately 50,000 clones detected, about 89% appear once; the ten largest clones hold around 5%.

This sequence joins TRBV10-3 and TRBJ2-1, with TRBD1 identical over 10 bases. The sample was blood, taken after dendritic cell vaccination. The sequence was collected from a human donor with glioblastoma. DNA of the CDR3: TGTGCCATCACGGACAGGGGGGACAATGAGCAGTTCTTC. Protein product: CAITDRGDNEQFF.